Here is one T cell receptor (beta chain) with its context. This specimen comes from a study of blood T cell repertoires in COVID-19. Study as a whole: Sources were T cells, B-cell-depleted T cells, or PBMCs; the material itself was cDNA or gDNA.

Per the original data handling: Reference gene primer amplification yielded estimated nucleated cell counts. Sequencing was performed with immunoSEQ multiplex PCR; in TCRdb, only in-frame clones are kept and a portion is missing. V and J calls plus clone size are reproduced from that table; the DNA served to infer D and trimming. This table has about 310,000 clones, around nine tenths appearing once. Sequencing was performed on peripheral blood. This TCR was recovered from a man between 65 and 85 years old with acute or convalescent COVID-19.

The DNA for the CDR3 is TGTGCCAGTAGAAGGGGGTTTGCAGATACGCAGTATTTT. It specifies CASRRGFADTQYF. The chain recombines TRBV19 with TRBJ2-3; possibly TRBD1 for D (6 bases). Germline assignment: CDR1 LNHDA and CDR2 SQIVND (reference sequence). V lost 6 bases and J 4 bases, leaving 11 bases between the germline ends. This CDR3 is 13 amino acids long.